The clone carrying this T cell receptor beta chain was observed a handful of times. Its antigen is not known. The sample originates from a study of CD8+CD57+ T cells in acquired aplastic anemia. The overall study: Yields of DNA that came from sorted CD4+ and CD8+ cells averaged about 3.3 ug. Whole-study results and caveats: In common between the patients and the controls were approximately 28 CD8+ CDR3 sequences.

Germline lookup yields CDR1 SGDLS and CDR2 YYNGEE. With V trimmed by 9 bases and J by 3 bases, 20 bases remained unmatched. The length of the CDR3 is 18 residues. Only patients with CD8+CD57+ cell expansion on flow cytometry were chosen for sequencing. The use of genomic DNA as template underpinned the TCR beta VDJ and CDR3 profiling. MiXCR, run by TCRdb on the reads, gives a single entry per CDR3 protein. This table has approximately 250,000 distinct CDR3 sequences, 65% to 90% appearing once. This chain uses TRBV9 with TRBJ2-7, with 11 bases identical to TRBD1. Sequenced: sorted CD4+, CD8+, or CD8+CD57+ T cells (not recorded which) from PBMCs. The TCR was taken from a human donor with aplastic anemia. CDR3 sequence reads: CATSDTKGTGGEGYEQYV. In DNA, the CDR3 is TGTGCCACCAGTGATACCAAGGGGACAGGGGGAGAGGGCTACGAGCAGTACGTC.